This T cell receptor beta chain was retrieved from a study of graft-versus-host responses after intestinal transplantation. Study in general: Recipients uniformly received anti-thymocyte globulin induction, followed by tacrolimus and steroids for about three years. Overall study results and limits: With peak circulating GvH clone levels came an association with early post-transplant HvG declines.

Irradiated stimulators labeled with violet dye, some 200,000 in number, were plated with some 200,000 CFSE-labeled responders. The table came from immunoSEQ multiplex PCR; TCRdb's copy has only in-frame clones and leaves some out. This sample yields 23,000 or so clones, of which 30% to 40% are seen a single time; 9.2% belongs to the top ten. This clone has a handful of counts. V was clipped by 1 base and J by 13 bases, with 8 bases between them. The CDR3 runs to 11 residues. Germline V gene sequence: CDR1 MGHRA, CDR2 YSYEKL. V gene TRBV4-1 combines with J gene TRBJ2-1; possibly TRBD1 for D (6 bases). This sequence was found in a human patient who received an intestinal transplant. This specimen consisted of alloreactive CD8+ T cells from a mixed lymphocyte reaction culture, obtained before intestinal transplant. As to subset: CFSE-low proliferating T cells sorted from roughly six-day pre-transplant mixed lymphocyte reaction (GvH or HvG direction). As DNA, the CDR3 is TGCGCCAGCAGCCAAGGACAGGCCCAGTTCTTC. It yields the protein CASSQGQAQFF.